These 13 T cell receptor beta chains share one sample of origin, sequenced in a study of shared clonotypes between healthy human individuals. Sequenced by immunoSEQ multiplex PCR; TCRdb stores in-frame clones only, minus some. The sample has 90,000 to 120,000 clones, roughly 70% seen once. Sequencing was performed on memory CD8+ T cells sorted from blood. The subset: CD45RO+ cells pooled with CCR7-negative TemRA cells. Every receptor here comes from a woman aged 25 to 39 in good health.

The chain recombines TRBV4-1 with TRBJ2-3, with D perhaps given as TRBD1 or TRBD2 (5 bases each). CDR3 length: 16 residues. Germline V gene lookup returns CDR1 MGHRA and CDR2 YSYEKL. Trimming cost V 5 bases and J 3 bases, with 18 bases left between them. The CDR3: CASSKGPPPGTDTQYF. The CDR3 DNA reads as TGCGCCAGCAGCAAGGGACCCCCGCCTGGAACAGATACGCAGTATTTT.

The chain joins TRBV15 to TRBJ2-2; no definite D call. The CDR3 is made up of 13 amino acids. Trimming removed 1 base from V and 6 bases from J, with 6 bases in between. In germline, CDR1 is LNHNV, CDR2 YYDKDF (reference sequence). CDR3 coding DNA: TGTGCCACCAGCAGAGGTCCGTCCGGGGAGCTGTTTTTT. Its protein product is CATSRGPSGELFF.

This sequence joins TRBV6-5 and TRBJ1-2, with TRBD1 as a possible D gene (5 bases). V was shortened by 2 bases and J by 3 bases, with 7 bases between the two germline ends. Germline V gives CDR1 MNHEY, CDR2 SVGAGI. The CDR3 is made up of 13 amino acids. The CDR3 here is CASSYDRDYGYTF. The CDR3 coding sequence is TGTGCCAGCAGTTACGACAGAGACTATGGCTACACCTTC.

The rearrangement links TRBV4-2 to TRBJ1-2; weak D call: TRBD1 (6 bases). The CDR3 totals 16 residues. The V gene's germline CDR1 is LGHNA and CDR2 YNFKEQ. Trimming stripped 0 bases from V and 4 bases from J, with 15 bases between. The CDR3 DNA follows: TGTGCCAGCAGCCAAGATCGAGACAGACAGGTCTATGGCTACACCTTC. It specifies CASSQDRDRQVYGYTF.

The gene calls are TRBV6-6 and TRBJ1-1, with D uncertain. The CDR3 sequence is 13 residues long. Per germline, CDR1 MNHNY and CDR2 SVGAGI (reference sequence). V dropped 2 bases and J dropped 0 bases, with 4 bases sitting between them. The CDR3 region is CASSYLLNTEAFF. In DNA form, the CDR3 reads TGTGCCAGCAGTTACCTATTGAACACTGAAGCTTTCTTT.

V usage is TRBV7-9 and J usage is TRBJ2-5, with 8 bases matching TRBD1. The CDR3 spans 12 residues. Germline V gene lookup returns CDR1 SEHNR and CDR2 FQNEAQ (reference sequence). V shed 4 bases and J 9 bases; nucleotides not matched to a gene: 4. The CDR3 spells CASSWTGLAQYF. The CDR3 region has the DNA TGTGCCAGCAGCTGGACAGGGCTGGCCCAGTACTTC.

This clone was seen at least ten times. This chain connects TRBV19 to TRBJ2-6; no definite D call. Germline assignment: CDR1 LNHDA and CDR2 SQIVND (reference sequence). V was pared by 5 bases and J by 2 bases, with 13 bases between. The CDR3 loop spans 16 amino acids. CDR3 protein: CASSLVLGTGANVLTF. The CDR3 bases are TGTGCCAGTAGTTTGGTCTTGGGTACTGGGGCCAACGTCCTGACTTTC. The variable domain in full, completed from reference TRBV19 and TRBJ2-6, reads DGGITQSPKYLFRKEGQNVTLSCEQNLNHDAMYWYRQDPGQGLRLIYYSQIVNDFQKGDIAEGYSVSREKKESFPLTVTSAQKNPTAFYLCASSLVLGTGANVLTFGAGSRLTVL.

A few counts support this clone. The chain employs TRBV10-1 and TRBJ2-7; possibly TRBD1 or TRBD2 for D (5 bases each). V shed 5 bases and J shed 1 base, with 12 bases lying between them. The length of the CDR3 is 14 residues. CDR1 is WNHNN and CDR2 is SYGVQD in the germline V gene (reference sequence). CDR3 in amino acids: CASSTGPQSYEQYF. The CDR3 coding sequence is TGCGCCAGCAGTACGGGACCCCAGTCCTACGAGCAGTACTTC.

The DNA for the CDR3 is TGTGCCAGCAGTGAAAACGGACGGATTAACTACGAGCAGTACTTC. Amino acids: CASSENGRINYEQYF. The genes are TRBV6-1 and TRBJ2-7; D is uncertain. Trimming removed 2 bases from V and 3 bases from J, with 14 bases in between. Per germline, CDR1 MNHNS and CDR2 SASEGT. The CDR3 loop spans 15 amino acids.

The J gene is TRBJ1-1, the V gene TRBV4-1, with no clear D. The germline CDR1 and CDR2 sequences are MGHRA and YSYEKL. This CDR3 has 15 residues. The V end lost 0 bases, the J end lost 0 bases, and 8 bases lay between the germline ends. The CDR3 nucleotides are TGCGCCAGCAGCCAAGAGCCAGTCATGAACACTGAAGCTTTCTTT. Amino acids: CASSQEPVMNTEAFF.

The chain's CDR3 is CASSLVVRDTQYF. The CDR3 nucleotides are TGCGCCAGCAGCTTGGTAGTTCGAGATACGCAGTATTTT. This chain links TRBV5-1 with TRBJ2-3; D not resolved. The V end was cut by 0 bases, the J end by 5 bases, with 7 bases between. Germline CDR1 reads SGHRS; CDR2 reads YFSETQ. The CDR3 consists of 13 residues.

The chain carries TRBV7-6 and TRBJ2-7, with 13 nucleotides matching TRBD2. J was trimmed by 4 bases and V by 5 bases; bases with no gene match: 5. CDR3 length equals 15 residues. The germline V gene encodes CDR1 SGHVS and CDR2 FNYEAQ. The CDR3 sequence is CASSTWTSGSYEQYF. The CDR3 region has the DNA TGTGCCAGCAGCACGTGGACTAGCGGGAGTTACGAGCAGTACTTC.

This clone was observed a handful of times. Other DNA sequences in the sample encode the same CDR3. The rearrangement uses TRBV18 and TRBJ2-3; D is ambiguous. The germline gives CDR1 KGHSH, CDR2 LQKENI. Trimming stripped 3 bases from V and 4 bases from J, with 5 bases between. The CDR3 is 12 residues long. As DNA, the CDR3 is TGTGCCAGCTCACCGGCACCAGATACGCAGTATTTT. Residues: CASSPAPDTQYF. Looking up the rest from reference TRBV18 and TRBJ2-3 gives the full variable domain: NAGVMQNPRHLVRRRGQEARLRCSPMKGHSHVYWYRQLPEEGLKFMVYLQKENIIDESGMPKERFSAEFPKEGPSILRIQQVVRGDSAAYFCASSPAPDTQYFGPGTRLTVL.